This TCR beta chain is drawn from a study of CXCR3-negative and CXCR3-positive naive CD8 T cells. Study-wide background: Sequencing yielded about 150 million TRB reads, roughly 1.5 +/- 0.3 million per library.

Germline CDR1 SGHRS, CDR2 YFSETQ. This CDR3 has 15 amino acids. The authors made the TRB cDNA libraries by 5' RACE using UMI labels. From the 5' RACE reads, TCRdb lists one entry per CDR3 protein and no DNA. The table counts tens of thousands of distinct CDR3 sequences; around 10% lies in the top ten. The TCR was taken from a human donor in good health. Some clones in this sample may be carry-over from other donors' samples. Sequencing was performed on memory CD8+ T cells from blood. The chain is built from TRBV5-1 and TRBJ2-7. This CDR3 is CASSLGAGFTYEQYF.